This T cell receptor beta chain was identified in a study of T-cell reconstitution after alpha-beta-depleted transplantation in children. During its preparation, the TCRbeta library received unique molecular identifiers. Each CDR3 protein is one row after TCRdb ran MiXCR on the PCR reads. This sample has about 540,000 distinct CDR3 sequences, with around 20% found just once. The sequenced sample was PBMCs from the stem cell graft donor, obtained from the stem cell graft. The sequence was obtained from a human donor who donated a stem cell graft to a child with acute lymphoblastic leukemia.

CDR3 amino acids: CASSPPSQNTEAFF. CDR3 coding DNA: TGTGCCAGCTCACCACCGTCCCAGAACACTGAAGCTTTCTTT. The V call is TRBV18, the J call TRBJ1-1; no clear D gene. Trimming pared 0 bases from V and 1 base from J, leaving 6 bases between. There are 14 residues in the CDR3. Germline V gene lookup returns CDR1 KGHSH and CDR2 LQKENI.